The present TCR beta chain was sequenced within a study of vaccination and CD4 T cells after COVID-19. This clonotype was seen a handful of times. The antigen remains unidentified. The treatment denotes: roughly 11-day PBMC culture with coronavirus spike peptide pools or control peptides (ViraFEST assay). Pre-COVID-19 pandemic sampling (2011-2018) yielded the unexposed donor's CD4+ T cells. V shed 5 bases and J 4 bases; nucleotides not matched to a gene: 7. This CDR3 has 15 amino acids. CDR1 and CDR2 from the germline V gene are MNHEY and SMNVEV (reference sequence). The Oncomine TCR Beta short-read assay sequenced DNA from cultured CD4+ T cells. The source of extracted genomic DNA was cultured CD4+ T cells. TCRdb recomputed calls from the PCR reads with MiXCR, one row per CDR3 protein. The sample holds around 8,400 distinct CDR3 sequences, roughly 43% seen once.

The chain is built from TRBV27 and TRBJ1-2; 10 nucleotides align to TRBD1. The source material was CD4+ T cells from blood, cultured in vitro. This sequence was found in a human donor in good health. The CDR3 region has the DNA TGTGCCAGCAGTGGCTGGGACAGGGGCCTCTATGGCTACACCTTC. The encoded protein is CASSGWDRGLYGYTF.